Listed below are T cell receptor beta chains from one sample, sequenced in a study of cytomegalovirus exposure and HLA in healthy donors. Repertoires were generated with immunoSEQ multiplex PCR, while TCRdb's copy carries only in-frame clones and drops some. The table includes a few hundred thousand clones, roughly 88% detected once. Material: PBMCs. The receptors stem from a woman between 25 and 40 years old in good health and CMV-seronegative. Both conserved end residues are part of each CDR3. A D gene is named only where the DNA matches it firmly. Only some rows state a clone size, as once, few, many or a class for expanded clones.

>TRBJ2-1|TRBV5-1|TRBD2|.
CASSFEGLAGIDEQFF
TGCGCCAGCAGCTTCGAGGGGCTAGCGGGGATCGATGAGCAGTTCTTC
>TRBJ2-7|TRBV4-1|TRBD2|once
CASSQESLAGNRYEQYF
TGCGCCAGCAGCCAAGAATCACTAGCGGGAAATCGATACGAGCAGTACTTC
>TRBJ1-4|TRBV28|.|.
CASSFRGAVVEKLFF
TGTGCCAGCAGTTTTAGAGGGGCGGTTGTGGAAAAACTGTTTTTT
>TRBJ2-3|TRBV28|TRBD2|.
CASIRGGLGDTQYF
TGTGCCAGCATCCGGGGGGGGCTCGGGGATACGCAGTATTTT
>TRBJ2-2|TRBV28|.|.
CASSFSAGSTGELFF
TGTGCCAGCAGTTTTTCGGCAGGGAGCACCGGGGAGCTGTTTTTT
>TRBJ2-1|TRBV5-4|TRBD2|.
CASSLRTSGSEQFF
TGTGCCAGCAGCCTACGGACTAGCGGGAGTGAGCAGTTCTTC
>TRBJ2-2|TRBV19|TRBD2|.
CASKPRREGLDTGELFF
TGTGCCAGTAAACCTAGGCGGGAGGGCCTCGACACCGGGGAGCTGTTTTTT
>TRBJ2-7|TRBV28|TRBD1|.
CASSGGQGAYEQYF
TGTGCCAGCAGCGGCGGGCAGGGGGCCTACGAGCAGTACTTC
>TRBJ2-5|TRBV2|.|.
CASSDLSTGQETQYF
TGTGCCAGCAGTGACCTATCGACAGGACAAGAGACCCAGTACTTC
>TRBJ2-5|TRBV9|.|.
CASSVVAEVGTQYF
TGTGCCAGCAGCGTAGTGGCCGAGGTGGGGACCCAGTACTTC
>TRBJ2-5|TRBV5-1|.|.
CASSLGIESQETQYF
TGCGCCAGCAGCTTGGGCATCGAGTCCCAAGAGACCCAGTACTTC
>TRBJ2-1|TRBV28|.|once
CASSPPGRSHNEQFF
TGTGCCAGCAGTCCCCCGGGCCGATCTCACAATGAGCAGTTCTTC
>TRBJ2-7|TRBV4-2|TRBD2|.
CASSQATLAGSNYEQYF
TGTGCCAGCAGCCAAGCCACCCTAGCGGGTTCCAACTACGAGCAGTACTTC
>TRBJ2-1|TRBV6-1|.|.
CASRPPGMAYNEQFF
TGTGCCAGCAGACCCCCGGGGATGGCCTACAATGAGCAGTTCTTC
>TRBJ1-1|TRBV19|.|.
CASSILGTSAEAFF
TGTGCCAGTAGTATTTTGGGGACATCTGCTGAAGCTTTCTTT
>TRBJ2-5|TRBV28|.|.
CASTLVGLQETQYF
TGTGCCAGCACGTTGGTAGGCCTTCAAGAGACCCAGTACTTC
>TRBJ1-1|TRBV28|.|once
CASSLWAAQGSTEAFF
TGTGCCAGCAGTTTATGGGCCGCCCAGGGGAGCACTGAAGCTTTCTTT
>TRBJ2-1|TRBV7-3|TRBD2|.
CASSLTLGAGGPNNEQFF
TGTGCCAGCAGCTTAACTTTAGGAGCGGGAGGGCCGAACAATGAGCAGTTCTTC
>TRBJ2-7|TRBV28|TRBD2|.
CASSLVGGRAHEQYF
TGTGCCAGCAGTTTGGTTGGCGGGAGGGCCCACGAGCAGTACTTC
>TRBJ1-1|TRBV27|.|.
CASSFIGEQRNTEAFF
TGTGCCAGCTCCTTTATAGGTGAACAGAGAAACACTGAAGCTTTCTTT
>TRBJ1-1|TRBV6-5|.|once
CASSYTFGRIYTEAFF
TGTGCCAGCAGTTACACCTTTGGAAGGATCTACACTGAAGCTTTCTTT
>TRBJ2-3|TRBV7-2|.|.
CASSLGEGGADTQYF
TGTGCCAGCAGCTTAGGAGAGGGGGGGGCAGATACGCAGTATTTT